This T cell receptor (beta chain) was profiled in a study of blood T cell repertoires in COVID-19. On the study more broadly: Samples representing acute and convalescent COVID-19 were sourced from the United States, Italy and Spain.

Sequencing used immunoSEQ multiplex PCR; TCRdb keeps in-frame clones, though not all of them. The sample holds about 390,000 clones, 85% to 90% seen once. This CDR3 has 13 residues. Germline V lookup: CDR1 MDHEN, CDR2 SYDVKM. Trimming took off 5 bases at V and 6 bases at J, with 10 bases between the two ends. Participants, roughly 18 to 89 years old, spanned under 30 US areas. The study counted Cohort 3 donors as recovered given two negative PCRs, clearance, or symptom resolution. The material sequenced was PBMCs or T cells enriched from blood (not recorded which). The V gene is TRBV28, the J gene TRBJ1-4; D remains ambiguous. This receptor was taken from a woman between 45 and 60 years old who had recovered from COVID-19. The CDR3 coding sequence is TGTGCCAGCAGTCTCGCCCCGGATGAAAAACTGTTTTTT. Its protein is CASSLAPDEKLFF.